This T cell receptor (beta chain) originates from a study of vaccination and CD4 T cells after COVID-19. The Oncomine TCR Beta short-read assay was applied to DNA of cultured CD4+ T cells. Via MiXCR, TCRdb re-called the PCR reads, giving one row per CDR3 protein. Among about 20,000 distinct CDR3 sequences, 40% to 50% were seen once, and the ten largest hold 4.5% to 6%. Treatment specified: approximately 9-day PBMC culture with coronavirus spike peptide pools or control peptides (ViraFEST assay). As regards this clonotype: Its antigen remains unidentified. At one end, the junction sequence differs from germline, possibly due to a read error.

The CDR3 spans 12 residues. CDR1 MNHNS and CDR2 SASEGT come from the germline V gene. This material consisted of CD4+ T cells from blood, cultured in vitro, taken before SARS-CoV-2 vaccination. The sequence derives from a human donor who had recovered from COVID-19. The gene calls are TRBV6-1 and TRBJ1-6; a possible D gene is TRBD1 (5 bases). The DNA for the CDR3 is TGTGCGACCGGAGGGGTCGATTCACCCCCCCACTTT. Residues: CATGGVDSPPHF.